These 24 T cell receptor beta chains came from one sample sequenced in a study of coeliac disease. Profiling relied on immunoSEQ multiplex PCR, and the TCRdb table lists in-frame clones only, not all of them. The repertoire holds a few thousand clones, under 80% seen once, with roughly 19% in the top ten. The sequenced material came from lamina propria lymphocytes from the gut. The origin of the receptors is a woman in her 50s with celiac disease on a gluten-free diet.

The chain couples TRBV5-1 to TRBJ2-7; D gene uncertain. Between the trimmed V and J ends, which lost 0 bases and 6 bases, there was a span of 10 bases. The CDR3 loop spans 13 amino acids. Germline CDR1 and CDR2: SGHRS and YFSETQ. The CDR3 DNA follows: TGCGCCAGCAGCTTGGCAGGTAGTCTCGAGCAGTACTTC. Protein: CASSLAGSLEQYF.

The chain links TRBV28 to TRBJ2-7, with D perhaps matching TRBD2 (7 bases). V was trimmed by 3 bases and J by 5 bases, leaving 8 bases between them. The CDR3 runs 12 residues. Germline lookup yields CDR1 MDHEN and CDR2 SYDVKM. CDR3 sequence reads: CASSLGGHEQYF. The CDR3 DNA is TGTGCCAGCAGTTTGGGGGGGCACGAGCAGTACTTC.

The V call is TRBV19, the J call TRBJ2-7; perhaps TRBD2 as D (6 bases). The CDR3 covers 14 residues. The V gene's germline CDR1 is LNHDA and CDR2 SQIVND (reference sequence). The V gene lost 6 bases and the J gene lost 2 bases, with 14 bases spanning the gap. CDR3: CASSHPGSTYEQYF. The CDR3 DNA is TGTGCCAGTAGCCACCCCGGGAGTACCTACGAGCAGTACTTC.

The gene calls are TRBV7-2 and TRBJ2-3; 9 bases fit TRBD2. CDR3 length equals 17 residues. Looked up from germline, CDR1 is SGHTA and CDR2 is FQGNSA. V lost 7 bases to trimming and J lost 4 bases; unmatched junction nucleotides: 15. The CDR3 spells CASTGGWGTSYSDTQYF. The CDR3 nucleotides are TGTGCCAGCACCGGCGGGTGGGGGACTAGCTACTCAGATACGCAGTATTTT.

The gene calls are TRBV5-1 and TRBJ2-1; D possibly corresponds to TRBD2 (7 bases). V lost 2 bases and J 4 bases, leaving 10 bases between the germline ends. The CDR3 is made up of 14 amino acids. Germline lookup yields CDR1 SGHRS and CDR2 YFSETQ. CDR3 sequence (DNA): TGCGCCAGCAGCTTCGGGGGGCCTTACAATGAGCAGTTCTTC. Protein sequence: CASSFGGPYNEQFF.

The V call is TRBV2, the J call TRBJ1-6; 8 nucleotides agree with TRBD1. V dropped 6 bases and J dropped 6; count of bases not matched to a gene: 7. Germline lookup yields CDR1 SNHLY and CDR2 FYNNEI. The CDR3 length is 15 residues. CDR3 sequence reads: CASSGDRPFNSPLHF. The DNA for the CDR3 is TGTGCCAGCAGCGGGGACAGGCCCTTTAATTCACCCCTCCACTTT.

This chain's CDR3 is CASSLDLYEQYF. CDR3 nucleotide sequence: TGCGCCAGCAGCTTGGATCTTTACGAGCAGTACTTC. This chain joins TRBV5-1 and TRBJ2-7; D not resolved. Germline-derived CDR1 and CDR2 are SGHRS and YFSETQ. The CDR3 consists of 12 residues. Trimming took 0 bases from V and 4 from J, leaving 5 bases between them.

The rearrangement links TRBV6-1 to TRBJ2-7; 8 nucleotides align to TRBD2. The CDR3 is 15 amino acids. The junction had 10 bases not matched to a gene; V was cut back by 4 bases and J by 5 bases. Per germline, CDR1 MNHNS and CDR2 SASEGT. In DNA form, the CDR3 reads TGTGCCAGCAGTGTCAGACCGGGGGGGCGGGACGAGCAGTACTTC. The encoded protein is CASSVRPGGRDEQYF.

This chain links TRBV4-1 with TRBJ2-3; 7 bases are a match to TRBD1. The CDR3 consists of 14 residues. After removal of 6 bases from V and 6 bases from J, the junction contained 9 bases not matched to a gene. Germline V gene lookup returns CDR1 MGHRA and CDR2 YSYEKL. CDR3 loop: CASSETGNLDTQYF. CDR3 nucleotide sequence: TGCGCCAGCAGTGAGACAGGGAATTTGGATACGCAGTATTTT.

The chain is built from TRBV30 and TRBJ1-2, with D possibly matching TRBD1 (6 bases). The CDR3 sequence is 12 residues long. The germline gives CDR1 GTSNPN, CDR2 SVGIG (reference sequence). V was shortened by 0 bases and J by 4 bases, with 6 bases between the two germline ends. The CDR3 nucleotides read TGTGCCTGGAGTGTACAGGGCTATGGCTACACCTTC. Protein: CAWSVQGYGYTF.

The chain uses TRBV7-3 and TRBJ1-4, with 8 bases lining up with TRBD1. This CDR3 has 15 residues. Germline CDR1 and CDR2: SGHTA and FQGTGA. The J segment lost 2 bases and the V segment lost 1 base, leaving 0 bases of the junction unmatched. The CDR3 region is CASSLRTGTNEKLFF. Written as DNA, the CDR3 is TGTGCCAGCAGCTTAAGGACAGGGACTAATGAAAAACTGTTTTTT.

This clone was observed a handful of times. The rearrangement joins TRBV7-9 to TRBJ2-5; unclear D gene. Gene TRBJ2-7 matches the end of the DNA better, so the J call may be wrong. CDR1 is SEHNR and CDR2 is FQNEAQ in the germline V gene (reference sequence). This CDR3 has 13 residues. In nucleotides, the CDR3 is TGTGCCAGCAGCTTACGAGAAGCCTACGAGCAGTACTTC. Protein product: CASSLREAYEQYF.

The CDR3 region is CARDRANTEAFF. The CDR3 nucleotides are TGTGCCAGGGACAGGGCGAACACTGAAGCTTTCTTT. The chain combines TRBV30 with TRBJ1-1; 9 nucleotides agree with TRBD1. Germline V gives CDR1 GTSNPN, CDR2 SVGIG (reference sequence). Germline trimming cut 8 bases from V and 1 base from J; bases unmatched to any gene: 2. The CDR3 spans 12 residues.

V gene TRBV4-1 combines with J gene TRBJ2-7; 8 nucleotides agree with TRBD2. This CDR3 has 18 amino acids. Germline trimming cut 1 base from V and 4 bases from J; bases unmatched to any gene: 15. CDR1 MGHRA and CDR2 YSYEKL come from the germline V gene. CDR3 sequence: CASSQVLPSAGGRYEQYF. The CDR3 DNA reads TGCGCCAGCAGCCAAGTCCTTCCCTCCGCGGGGGGAAGGTACGAGCAGTACTTC.

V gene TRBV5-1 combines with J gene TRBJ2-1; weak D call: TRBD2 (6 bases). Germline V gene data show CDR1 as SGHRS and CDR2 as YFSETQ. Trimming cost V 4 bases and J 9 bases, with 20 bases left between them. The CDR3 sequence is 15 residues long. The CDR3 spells CASSPPGTGSSEQFF. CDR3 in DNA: TGCGCCAGCAGCCCCCCCGGGACCGGGAGTAGTGAGCAGTTCTTC.

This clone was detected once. The CDR3 reads CASSFSSETQYF. Written as DNA, the CDR3 is TGTGCCAGCAGCTTTAGCAGCGAGACCCAGTACTTC. V gene TRBV7-9 combines with J gene TRBJ2-5; no definite D call. The CDR3 totals 12 residues. V dropped 3 bases and J dropped 5 bases, with 7 bases sitting between them. Germline CDR1 reads SEHNR; CDR2 reads FQNEAQ (reference sequence).

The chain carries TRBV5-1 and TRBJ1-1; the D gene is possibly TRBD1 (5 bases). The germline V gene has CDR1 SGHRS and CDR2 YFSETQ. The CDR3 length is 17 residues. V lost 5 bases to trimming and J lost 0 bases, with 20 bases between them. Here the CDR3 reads CASRRTPQGSLNTEAFF. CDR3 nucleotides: TGCGCCAGCAGACGAACCCCCCAGGGCTCCTTGAACACTGAAGCTTTCTTT.

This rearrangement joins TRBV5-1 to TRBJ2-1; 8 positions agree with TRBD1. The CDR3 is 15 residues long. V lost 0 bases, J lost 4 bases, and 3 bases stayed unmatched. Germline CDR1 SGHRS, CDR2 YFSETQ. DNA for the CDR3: TGCGCCAGCAGCTTGGGGACAGGGACGTACAATGAGCAGTTCTTC. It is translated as CASSLGTGTYNEQFF.

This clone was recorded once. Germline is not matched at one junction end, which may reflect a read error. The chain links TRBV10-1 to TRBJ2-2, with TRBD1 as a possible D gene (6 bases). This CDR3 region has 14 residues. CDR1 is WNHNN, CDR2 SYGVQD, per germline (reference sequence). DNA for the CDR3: TGCGCCAGCAGTGAGTCAACGGGACACCGGGGAGCTGTTTTT. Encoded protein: CASSESTGHRGAVF.

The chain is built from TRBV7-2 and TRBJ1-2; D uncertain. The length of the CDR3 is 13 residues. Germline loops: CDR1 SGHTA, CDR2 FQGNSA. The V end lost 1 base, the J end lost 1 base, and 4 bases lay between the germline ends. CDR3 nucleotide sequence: TGTGCCAGCAGCTTAGATTATAACTATGGCTACACCTTC. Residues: CASSLDYNYGYTF.

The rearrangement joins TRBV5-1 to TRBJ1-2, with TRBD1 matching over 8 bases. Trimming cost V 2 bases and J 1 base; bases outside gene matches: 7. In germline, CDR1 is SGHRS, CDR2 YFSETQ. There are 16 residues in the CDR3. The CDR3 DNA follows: TGCGCCAGCAGCTTCGCAGGGGGCGCGGTTAACTATGGCTACACCTTC. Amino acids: CASSFAGGAVNYGYTF. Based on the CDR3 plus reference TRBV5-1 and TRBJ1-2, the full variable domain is KAGVTQTPRYLIKTRGQQVTLSCSPISGHRSVSWYQQTPGQGLQFLFEYFSETQRNKGNFPGRFSGRQFSNSRSEMNVSTLELGDSALYLCASSFAGGAVNYGYTFGSGTRLTVV.

This CDR3 reads CASSSGTYEQYF. As DNA, the CDR3 is TGTGCCAGTAGTTCTGGGACATACGAGCAGTACTTC. The J gene is TRBJ2-7, the V gene TRBV19, with a tentative D call TRBD1 (6 bases). Trimming removed 5 bases at V and 4 bases at J, with 9 bases between. Germline CDR1 and CDR2: LNHDA and SQIVND (reference sequence). This CDR3 comprises 12 residues.

The CDR3 nucleotides read TGCAGCGGGTGGGGGGAAGGGGAAAAACTGTTTTTT. This gives the protein CSGWGEGEKLFF. V gene TRBV29-1 combines with J gene TRBJ1-4, with D tentatively TRBD1 (5 bases). Germline-derived CDR1 and CDR2 are SQVTM and ANQGSEA. The length of the CDR3 is 12 residues. V was trimmed by 7 bases and J by 8 bases, leaving 14 bases between them.

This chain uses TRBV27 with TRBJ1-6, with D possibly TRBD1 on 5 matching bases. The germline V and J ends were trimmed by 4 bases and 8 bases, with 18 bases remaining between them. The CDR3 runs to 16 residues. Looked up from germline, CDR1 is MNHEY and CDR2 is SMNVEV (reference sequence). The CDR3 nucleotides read TGTGCCAGCAGTTACCGCTTAGGACCAGGGCATTCACCCCTCCACTTT. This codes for CASSYRLGPGHSPLHF.